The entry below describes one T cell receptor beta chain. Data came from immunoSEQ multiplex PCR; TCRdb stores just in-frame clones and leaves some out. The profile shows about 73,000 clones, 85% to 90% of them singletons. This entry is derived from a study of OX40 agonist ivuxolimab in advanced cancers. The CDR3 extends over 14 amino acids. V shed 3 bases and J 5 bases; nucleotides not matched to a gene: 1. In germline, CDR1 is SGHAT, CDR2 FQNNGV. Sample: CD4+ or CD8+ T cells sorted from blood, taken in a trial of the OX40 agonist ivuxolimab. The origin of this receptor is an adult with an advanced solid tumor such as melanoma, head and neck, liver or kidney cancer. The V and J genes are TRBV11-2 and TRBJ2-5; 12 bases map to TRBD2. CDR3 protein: CASSFGLAGETQYF. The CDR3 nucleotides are TGTGCCAGCAGCTTCGGACTAGCGGGGGAGACCCAGTACTTC.